Below are 2 T cell receptor beta chains sequenced from a single sample in a study of blood T cell repertoires in COVID-19. Only in-frame clones appear in the TCRdb table, and some are missing; sequencing was by immunoSEQ multiplex PCR. The repertoire holds 120,000 to 150,000 clones, with around 80% as singletons. The source material was peripheral blood. Source of these receptors: a woman aged 50 to 60 in a cohort sampled during active or convalescent COVID-19.

V usage is TRBV7-9 and J usage is TRBJ1-2, with D tentatively TRBD1 (5 bases). The germline V gene encodes CDR1 SEHNR and CDR2 FQNEAQ (reference sequence). Trimming pared 6 bases from V and 6 bases from J, leaving 8 bases between. The CDR3 loop spans 11 amino acids. The CDR3 sequence: CASRRGNGYTF. The CDR3 bases are TGTGCCAGCAGAAGGGGCAATGGCTACACCTTC.

This clone was seen once. The chain couples TRBV18 to TRBJ1-5, with 7 bases matching TRBD1. V dropped 2 bases and J dropped 2; count of bases not matched to a gene: 3. Germline CDR1 KGHSH, CDR2 LQKENI. This CDR3 spans 15 amino acids. CDR3 in amino acids: CASSPETGGNQPQHF. The CDR3 DNA is TGTGCCAGCTCACCAGAAACAGGGGGCAATCAGCCCCAGCATTTT.